This paragraph reports one TCR beta chain. Within the sample, other DNA sequences also encode this same CDR3. Per the original methods: Amplification from reference gene primers served as the basis for estimated nucleated cell counts. Libraries were prepared by immunoSEQ multiplex PCR; TCRdb keeps only in-frame clonotypes and omits some of them. Clone size and V and J calls were adopted from that table, with D and trimming inferred from the DNA. The repertoire holds roughly 140,000 clones, more than 65% seen once, with over 8% in the top ten. The entry originates in a study of blood T cell repertoires in COVID-19. Study as a whole: Sites in the United States, Italy and Spain provided acute and convalescent COVID-19 samples.

There are 13 residues in the CDR3. Deletions cut 2 bases from V and 7 bases from J, with 13 bases between. CDR1 is SGDLS and CDR2 is YYNGEE in the germline V gene. This sequence was found in a woman aged 45-60 years with acute or convalescent COVID-19. Sequencing was carried out using peripheral blood. The gene calls are TRBV9 and TRBJ2-7, with D possibly being TRBD2 (7 bases). CDR3 coding DNA: TGTGCCAGCAGCGTCGAACAGGGAGGGGAGCAGTACTTC. It translates to CASSVEQGGEQYF.